A selection of T cell receptor beta chains follows, all from one sample in a study of cytomegalovirus exposure and HLA in healthy donors. TCRdb's table, derived via immunoSEQ multiplex PCR, lists solely in-frame clones and lacks some. The sample records around 160,000 clones, around 79% being singletons. The source material was PBMCs. Receptors were obtained from a man aged 35 to 55 in good health and CMV-seropositive. CDR3s include the opening cysteine and the closing phenylalanine or tryptophan. A D gene is named only where the DNA matches it firmly. Size tells how often a clone was seen (once, few, many) or the class of an expanded clone, and some rows leave it out.

cdr3_nt: TGTGCCAGCAGTTTGCCCCCCGAGGGCTACAACACAGATACGCAGTATTTT
cdr3_aa: CASSLPPEGYNTDTQYF
clone_size: NA
v_call: TRBV28
j_call: TRBJ2-3
d_call: NA

cdr3_nt: TGCGCCAGCAGCTTGGATAGCGGGATTGGGAACACCGGGGAGCTGTTTTTT
cdr3_aa: CASSLDSGIGNTGELFF
clone_size: NA
v_call: TRBV5-1
j_call: TRBJ2-2
d_call: TRBD2

cdr3_nt: TGTGCCAGCAGTACCCCGGGACTAGCGGGAGAGCAGTACTTC
cdr3_aa: CASSTPGLAGEQYF
clone_size: few
v_call: TRBV5-4
j_call: TRBJ2-7
d_call: TRBD2

cdr3_nt: TGTGCCAGTAGGATGGGGGGGCGATCGGACACCGGGGAGCTGTTTTTT
cdr3_aa: CASRMGGRSDTGELFF
clone_size: NA
v_call: TRBV19
j_call: TRBJ2-2
d_call: NA

cdr3_nt: TGTGCCAGCAGCGTAGACTCTAGTTTGAACACCGGGGAGCTGTTTTTT
cdr3_aa: CASSVDSSLNTGELFF
clone_size: few
v_call: TRBV9
j_call: TRBJ2-2
d_call: NA

cdr3_nt: TGTGCCAGCAGTGGATACGCTAATAGCAATCAGCCCCAGCATTTT
cdr3_aa: CASSGYANSNQPQHF
clone_size: NA
v_call: TRBV2
j_call: TRBJ1-5
d_call: NA

cdr3_nt: TGTGCCAGCAGCTTGGGAGCGGGAGGCCAAAATTACAATGAGCAGTTCTTC
cdr3_aa: CASSLGAGGQNYNEQFF
clone_size: NA
v_call: TRBV5-4
j_call: TRBJ2-1
d_call: TRBD2

cdr3_nt: TGTGCCAGTAGTATAGGTGGGGCAAGAAACACCATATATTTT
cdr3_aa: CASSIGGARNTIYF
clone_size: NA
v_call: TRBV19
j_call: TRBJ1-3
d_call: NA

cdr3_nt: TGTGCCAGCAGTTACCGGACAGGAGCGGGCAAGTTCTTC
cdr3_aa: CASSYRTGAGKFF
clone_size: NA
v_call: TRBV6-5
j_call: TRBJ2-1
d_call: NA

cdr3_nt: TGTGCCTGGACTAGCGGGGCGAGCAATGAGCAGTTCTTC
cdr3_aa: CAWTSGASNEQFF
clone_size: NA
v_call: TRBV30
j_call: TRBJ2-1
d_call: TRBD2